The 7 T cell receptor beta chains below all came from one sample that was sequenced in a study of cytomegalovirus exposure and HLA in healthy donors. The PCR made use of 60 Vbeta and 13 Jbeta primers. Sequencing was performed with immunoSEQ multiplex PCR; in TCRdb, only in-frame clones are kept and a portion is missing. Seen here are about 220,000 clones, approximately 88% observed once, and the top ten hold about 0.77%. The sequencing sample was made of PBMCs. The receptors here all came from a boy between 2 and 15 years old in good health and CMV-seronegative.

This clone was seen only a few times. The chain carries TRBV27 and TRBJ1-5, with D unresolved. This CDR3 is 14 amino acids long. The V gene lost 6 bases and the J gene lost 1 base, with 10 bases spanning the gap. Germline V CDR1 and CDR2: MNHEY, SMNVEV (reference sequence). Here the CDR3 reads CASRGLKSNQPQHF. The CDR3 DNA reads TGTGCCAGCAGGGGCCTCAAGAGCAATCAGCCCCAGCATTTT.

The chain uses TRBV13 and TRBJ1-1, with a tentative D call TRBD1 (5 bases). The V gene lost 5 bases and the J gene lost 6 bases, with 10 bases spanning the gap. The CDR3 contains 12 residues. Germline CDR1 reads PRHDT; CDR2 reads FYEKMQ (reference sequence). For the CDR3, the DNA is TGTGCCAGCAGCAGGGTCAGGGCTGAAGCTTTCTTT. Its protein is CASSRVRAEAFF.

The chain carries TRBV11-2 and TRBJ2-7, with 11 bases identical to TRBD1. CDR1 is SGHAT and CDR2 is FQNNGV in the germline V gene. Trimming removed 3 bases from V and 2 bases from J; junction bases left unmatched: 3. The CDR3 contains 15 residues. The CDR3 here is CASSFSGQGAYEQYF. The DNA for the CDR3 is TGTGCCAGCAGCTTTTCGGGACAGGGGGCCTACGAGCAGTACTTC. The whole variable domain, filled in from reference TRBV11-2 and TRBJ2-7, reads EAGVAQSPRYKIIEKRQSVAFWCNPISGHATLYWYQQILGQGPKLLIQFQNNGVVDDSQLPKDRFSAERLKGVDSTLKIQPAKLEDSAVYLCASSFSGQGAYEQYFGPGTRLTVT.

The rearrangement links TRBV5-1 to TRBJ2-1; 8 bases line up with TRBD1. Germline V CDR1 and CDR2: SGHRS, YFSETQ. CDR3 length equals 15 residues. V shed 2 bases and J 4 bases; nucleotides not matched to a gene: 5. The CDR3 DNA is TGCGCCAGCAGCTTCCAGGGGGCGCATTACAATGAGCAGTTCTTC. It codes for CASSFQGAHYNEQFF.

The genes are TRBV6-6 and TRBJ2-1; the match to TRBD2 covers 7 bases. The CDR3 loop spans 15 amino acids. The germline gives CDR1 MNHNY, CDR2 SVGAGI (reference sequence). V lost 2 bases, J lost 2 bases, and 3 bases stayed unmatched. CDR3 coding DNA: TGTGCCAGCAGTTACGGGGGAGGGCCCTACAATGAGCAGTTCTTC. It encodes CASSYGGGPYNEQFF.

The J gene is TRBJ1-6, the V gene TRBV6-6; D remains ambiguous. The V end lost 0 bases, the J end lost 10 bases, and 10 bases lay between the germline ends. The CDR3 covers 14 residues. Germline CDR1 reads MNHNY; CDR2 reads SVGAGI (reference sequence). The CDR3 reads CASSYSGTDSPLHF. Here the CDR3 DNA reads TGTGCCAGCAGTTACTCGGGTACAGACTCACCCCTCCACTTT.

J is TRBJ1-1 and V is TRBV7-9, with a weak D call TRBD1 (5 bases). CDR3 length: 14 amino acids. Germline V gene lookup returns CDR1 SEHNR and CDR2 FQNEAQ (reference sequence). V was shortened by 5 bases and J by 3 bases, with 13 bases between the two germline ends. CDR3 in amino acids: CASSPPRQYTEAFF. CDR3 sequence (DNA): TGTGCCAGCAGCCCACCCCGACAGTACACTGAAGCTTTCTTT.